Sequencing of this T cell receptor beta chain was carried out in a study of T-cell memory formation after mild COVID-19. V was cut by 5 bases and J by 1 base, with 17 bases left in between. The CDR3 consists of 16 residues. TCRdb analysed the 5' RACE reads with MiXCR anew, one entry per CDR3 protein. The profile shows roughly 200,000 distinct CDR3 sequences, 16% of them singletons. This sequence was found in an adult woman who had mild COVID-19 (a few samples of this study predate the infection). Cell type and time point are not known. The sequenced material came from PBMCs or a T cell subset sorted from them (not recorded which). V and J are TRBV12-3 or TRBV12-4 and TRBJ1-1; D is uncertain. This CDR3 is CASSLPGGRTNTEAFF. The CDR3 nucleotides read TGTGCCAGCAGTCTCCCGGGAGGGCGTACGAACACTGAAGCTTTCTTT.